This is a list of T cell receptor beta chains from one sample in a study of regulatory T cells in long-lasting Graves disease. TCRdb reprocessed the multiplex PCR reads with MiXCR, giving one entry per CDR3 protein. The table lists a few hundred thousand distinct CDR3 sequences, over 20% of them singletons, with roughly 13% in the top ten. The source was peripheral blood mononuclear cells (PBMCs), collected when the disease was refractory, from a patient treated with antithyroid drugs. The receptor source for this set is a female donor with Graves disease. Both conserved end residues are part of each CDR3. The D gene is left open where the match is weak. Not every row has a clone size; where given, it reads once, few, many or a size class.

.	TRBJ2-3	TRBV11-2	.	CASSLGGLVSHTDTQYF	TGTGCCAGCAGCTTAGGGGGTTTGGTGAGCCACACAGATACGCAGTATTTT
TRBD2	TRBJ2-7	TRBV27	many	CASRHPGTSGMGEQYF	TGTGCCAGCAGACACCCTGGGACTAGCGGGATGGGAGAGCAGTACTTC
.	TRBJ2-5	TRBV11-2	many	CASSPVDESKTQYF	TGTGCCAGCAGCCCGGTCGACGAGAGTAAGACCCAGTACTTC
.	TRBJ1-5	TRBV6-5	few	CASSYSTAGSSNQPQHF	TGTGCCAGCAGTTACTCGACAGCTGGGAGTAGCAATCAGCCCCAGCATTTT
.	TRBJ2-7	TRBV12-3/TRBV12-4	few	CASSLEREISYEQYF	TGTGCCAGCAGTTTAGAGAGGGAAATCTCCTACGAGCAGTACTTC
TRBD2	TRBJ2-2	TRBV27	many	CASSLRRTSGTNTGELFF	TGTGCCAGCAGTCTTCGCAGGACTAGCGGGACGAACACCGGGGAGCTGTTTTTT
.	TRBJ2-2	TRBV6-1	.	CASSPNPSGVTGELFF	TGTGCCAGCAGCCCCAACCCAAGCGGAGTCACCGGGGAGCTGTTTTTT
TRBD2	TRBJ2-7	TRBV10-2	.	CASSDSGIIYEQYF	TGCGCCAGCAGTGATAGCGGGATAATCTACGAGCAGTACTTC
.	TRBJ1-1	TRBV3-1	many	CASSQEGNPTEAFF	TGTGCCAGCAGCCAAGAGGGTAATCCCACTGAAGCTTTCTTT
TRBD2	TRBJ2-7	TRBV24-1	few	CATVGGSVEEYF	TGTGCCACCGTGGGCGGGAGCGTTGAGGAGTACTTC
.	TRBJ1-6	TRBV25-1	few	CASSEYPPGEGDSPLHF	TGTGCCAGCAGTGAATACCCCCCGGGGGAGGGTGATTCACCCCTCCACTTT
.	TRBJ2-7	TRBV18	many	CASSPYTKSYEQYF	TGTGCCAGCTCACCGTACACAAAGTCCTACGAGCAGTACTTC
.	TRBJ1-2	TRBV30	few	CAWSPGGAGGYTF	TGTGCCTGGAGTCCCGGAGGGGCAGGCGGCTACACCTTC
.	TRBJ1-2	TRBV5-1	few	CASSLELGYGYTF	TGCGCCAGCAGCTTGGAGTTGGGTTATGGCTACACCTTC
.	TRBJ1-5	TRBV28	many	CASTPIPDPNQPQHF	TGTGCCAGCACCCCAATCCCGGACCCTAATCAGCCCCAGCATTTT
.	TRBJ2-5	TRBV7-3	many	CASSQNSGTTETQYF	TGTGCCAGCAGCCAAAACTCCGGGACAACAGAGACCCAGTACTTC
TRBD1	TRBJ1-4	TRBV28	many	CASSWDREGEKLFF	TGTGCCAGCAGTTGGGACAGGGAAGGGGAAAAACTGTTTTTT
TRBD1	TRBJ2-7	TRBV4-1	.	CASSQVWTGSYEQYF	TGCGCCAGCAGCCAAGTTTGGACAGGATCCTACGAGCAGTACTTC
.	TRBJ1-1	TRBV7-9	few	CASSSSQWGTVNTEAFF	TGTGCCAGCAGCTCATCTCAGTGGGGGACGGTGAACACTGAAGCTTTCTTT
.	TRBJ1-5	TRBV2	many	CASSDPARPQHF	TGTGCCAGCAGTGACCCGGCACGGCCCCAGCATTTT
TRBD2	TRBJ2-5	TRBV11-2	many	CASSLDWGSSGETQYF	TGTGCCAGCAGCTTAGATTGGGGCTCTAGCGGCGAGACCCAGTACTTC
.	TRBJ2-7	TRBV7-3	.	CASSLNGASSYEQYF	TGTGCCAGCAGCTTAAACGGGGCCAGCTCCTACGAGCAGTACTTC
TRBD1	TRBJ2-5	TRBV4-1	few	CASGGQGKETQYF	TGCGCCAGCGGGGGACAGGGGAAAGAGACCCAGTACTTC
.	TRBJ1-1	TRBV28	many	CASSFGGVGAFF	TGTGCCAGCAGTTTCGGGGGGGTCGGAGCTTTCTTT
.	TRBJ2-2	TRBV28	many	CASSSGTENTGELFF	TGTGCCAGCAGCTCCGGGACGGAGAACACCGGGGAGCTGTTTTTT
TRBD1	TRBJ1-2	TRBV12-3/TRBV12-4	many	CASRFGGQEDFANYGYTF	TGTGCCAGCCGCTTTGGGGGACAGGAGGATTTTGCTAACTATGGCTACACCTTC
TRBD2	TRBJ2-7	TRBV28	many	CASSLKASGSWEQYF	TGTGCCAGCAGTTTAAAAGCTAGCGGGAGTTGGGAGCAGTACTTC
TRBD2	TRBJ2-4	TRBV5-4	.	CASSLAGDYGIQYF	TGTGCCAGCAGCTTGGCGGGGGACTACGGCATTCAGTACTTC
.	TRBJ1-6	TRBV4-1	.	CASSQPGRPFSPLHF	TGCGCCAGCAGCCAGCCCGGGAGACCATTCTCACCCCTCCACTTT
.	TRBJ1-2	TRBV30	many	CAWRLDGGYTF	TGTGCCTGGAGGCTCGATGGGGGCTACACCTTC
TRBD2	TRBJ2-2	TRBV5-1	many	CASSNSGSRTGELFF	TGCGCCAGCAGCAATAGCGGGAGTCGTACCGGGGAGCTGTTTTTT
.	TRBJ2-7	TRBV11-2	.	CASSLDGYGQYF	TGTGCCAGCAGCTTAGATGGCTACGGGCAGTACTTC
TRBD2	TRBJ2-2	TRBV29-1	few	CSALSMLAGRTGELFF	TGCAGCGCGTTGTCTATGCTAGCGGGACGCACCGGGGAGCTGTTTTTT
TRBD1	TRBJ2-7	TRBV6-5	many	CASSSGTGAPYEQYF	TGTGCCAGCAGTTCCGGGACAGGGGCCCCATACGAGCAGTACTTC
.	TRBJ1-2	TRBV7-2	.	CASSFKGTYGYTF	TGTGCCAGCAGCTTCAAGGGCACCTATGGCTACACCTTC
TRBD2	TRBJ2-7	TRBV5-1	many	CASSLAGVAGDYEQYF	TGCGCCAGCAGCTTGGCCGGTGTAGCGGGAGATTACGAGCAGTACTTC
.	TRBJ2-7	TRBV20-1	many	CSARLAHEQYF	TGCAGTGCTAGACTAGCCCACGAGCAGTACTTC
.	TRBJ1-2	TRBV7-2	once	CASSPQQGFSGYTF	TGTGCCAGCAGCCCCCAACAGGGTTTCTCTGGCTACACCTTC
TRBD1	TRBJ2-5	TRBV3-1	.	CASSRGTGYQETQYF	TGTGCCAGCAGCCGCGGGACAGGGTATCAAGAGACCCAGTACTTC
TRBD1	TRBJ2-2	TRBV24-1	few	CATDGQGSGELFF	TGTGCCACCGACGGACAGGGGAGCGGGGAGCTGTTTTTT
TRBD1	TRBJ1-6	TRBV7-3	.	CASSEQGGNSPLHF	TGTGCCAGCAGCGAACAGGGGGGGAATTCACCCCTCCACTTT
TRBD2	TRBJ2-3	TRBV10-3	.	CAISGVAGGVSTDTQYF	TGTGCCATCAGTGGCGTAGCGGGAGGGGTTAGCACAGATACGCAGTATTTT
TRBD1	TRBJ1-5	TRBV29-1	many	CSVAGTGDQPQHF	TGCAGCGTGGCAGGGACAGGGGATCAGCCCCAGCATTTT
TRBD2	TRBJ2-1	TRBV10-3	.	CAISELAGGLAGGNSYNEQFF	TGTGCCATCAGTGAGCTGGCCGGGGGACTAGCGGGAGGTAACTCCTACAATGAGCAGTTCTTC
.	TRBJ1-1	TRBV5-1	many	CASTLSPTTEAFF	TGCGCCAGCACCCTCTCTCCGACCACTGAAGCTTTCTTT
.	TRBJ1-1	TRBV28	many	CASSELGRNTEAFF	TGTGCCAGCAGTGAACTAGGACGGAACACTGAAGCTTTCTTT
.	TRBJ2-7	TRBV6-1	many	CASSEPGERKVEQYF	TGTGCCAGCAGTGAACCAGGGGAGCGGAAGGTCGAGCAGTACTTC
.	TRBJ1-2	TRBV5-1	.	CASSLAGAGDGYTF	TGCGCCAGCAGCTTGGCCGGGGCAGGGGATGGCTACACCTTC
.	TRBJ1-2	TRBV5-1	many	CASSSGAPNYGYTF	TGCGCCAGCAGCTCAGGGGCACCAAACTATGGCTACACCTTC
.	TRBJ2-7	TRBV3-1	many	CASSQDRGGRSYEQYF	TGTGCCAGCAGCCAAGACCGAGGTGGGAGGTCCTACGAGCAGTACTTC